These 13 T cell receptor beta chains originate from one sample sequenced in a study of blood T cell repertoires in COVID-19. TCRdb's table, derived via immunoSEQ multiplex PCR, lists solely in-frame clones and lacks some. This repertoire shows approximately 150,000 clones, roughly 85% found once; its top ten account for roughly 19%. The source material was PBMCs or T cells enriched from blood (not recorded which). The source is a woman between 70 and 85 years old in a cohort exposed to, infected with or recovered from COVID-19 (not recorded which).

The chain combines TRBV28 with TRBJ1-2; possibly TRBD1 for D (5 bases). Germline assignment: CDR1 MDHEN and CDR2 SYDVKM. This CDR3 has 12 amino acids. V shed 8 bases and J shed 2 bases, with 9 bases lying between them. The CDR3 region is CASGGANYGYTF. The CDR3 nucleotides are TGTGCCAGCGGAGGGGCCAACTATGGCTACACCTTC.

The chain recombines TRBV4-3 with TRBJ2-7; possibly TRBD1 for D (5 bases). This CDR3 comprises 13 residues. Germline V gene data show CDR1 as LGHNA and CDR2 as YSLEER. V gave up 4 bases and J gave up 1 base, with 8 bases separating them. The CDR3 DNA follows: TGCGCCAGCAGCCTGGACATATCCTACGAGCAGTACTTC. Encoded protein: CASSLDISYEQYF.

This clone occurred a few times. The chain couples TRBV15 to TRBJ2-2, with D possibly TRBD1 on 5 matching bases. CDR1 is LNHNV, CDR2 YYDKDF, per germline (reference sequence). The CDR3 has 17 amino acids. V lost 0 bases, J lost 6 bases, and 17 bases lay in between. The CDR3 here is CATSRDGRGTRAGELFF. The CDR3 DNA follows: TGTGCCACCAGCAGAGATGGTAGGGGTACCCGAGCCGGGGAGCTGTTTTTT.

CDR3 nucleotides: TGTGCCAGCAGCTTGGGAGGGGCAGATACGCAGTATTTT. It yields the protein CASSLGGADTQYF. The genes are TRBV7-6 and TRBJ2-3, with 7 bases matching TRBD2. Germline V gene data show CDR1 as SGHVS and CDR2 as FNYEAQ. V lost 3 bases to trimming and J lost 4 bases; unmatched junction nucleotides: 1. This CDR3 comprises 13 residues.

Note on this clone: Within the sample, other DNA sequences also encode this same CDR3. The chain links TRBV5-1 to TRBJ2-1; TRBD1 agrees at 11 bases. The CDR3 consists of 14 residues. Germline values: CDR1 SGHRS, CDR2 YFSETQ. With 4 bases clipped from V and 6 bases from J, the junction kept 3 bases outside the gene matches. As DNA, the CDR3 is TGCGCCAGCAGCCCTGGGACAGGGGGCAATGAGCAGTTCTTC. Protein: CASSPGTGGNEQFF.

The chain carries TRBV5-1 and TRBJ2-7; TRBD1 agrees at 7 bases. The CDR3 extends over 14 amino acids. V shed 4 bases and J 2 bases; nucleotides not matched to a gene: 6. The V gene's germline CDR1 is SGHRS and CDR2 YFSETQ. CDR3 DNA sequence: TGCGCCAGCAGCGTCGGGACAGCGACCTACGAGCAGTACTTC. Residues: CASSVGTATYEQYF.

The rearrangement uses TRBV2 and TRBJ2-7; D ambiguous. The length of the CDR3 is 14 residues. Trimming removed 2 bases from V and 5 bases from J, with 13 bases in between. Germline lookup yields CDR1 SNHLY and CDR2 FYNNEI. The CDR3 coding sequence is TGTGCCAGCAGTGAACTAAACGGGTTAGACGAGCAGTACTTC. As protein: CASSELNGLDEQYF.

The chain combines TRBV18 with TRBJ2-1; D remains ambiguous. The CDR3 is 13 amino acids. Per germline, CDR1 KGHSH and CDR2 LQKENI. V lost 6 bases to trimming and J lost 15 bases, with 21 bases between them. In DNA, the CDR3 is TGTGCCAGCTCGCCCAGGAATCAGCCGCGTCGGTTCTTC. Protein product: CASSPRNQPRRFF.

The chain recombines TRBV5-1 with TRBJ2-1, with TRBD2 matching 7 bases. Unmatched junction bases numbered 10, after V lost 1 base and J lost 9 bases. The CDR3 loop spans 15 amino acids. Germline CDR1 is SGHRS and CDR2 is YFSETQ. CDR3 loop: CASSLTGTTNAEQFF. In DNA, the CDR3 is TGCGCCAGCAGCTTGACCGGGACTACTAACGCTGAGCAGTTCTTC.

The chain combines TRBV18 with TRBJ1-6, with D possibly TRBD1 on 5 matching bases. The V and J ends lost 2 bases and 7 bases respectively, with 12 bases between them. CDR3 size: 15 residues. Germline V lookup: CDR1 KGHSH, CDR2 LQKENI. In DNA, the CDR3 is TGTGCCAGCTCACCAACGCAGGGTGGGAATTCACCCCTCCACTTT. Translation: CASSPTQGGNSPLHF.

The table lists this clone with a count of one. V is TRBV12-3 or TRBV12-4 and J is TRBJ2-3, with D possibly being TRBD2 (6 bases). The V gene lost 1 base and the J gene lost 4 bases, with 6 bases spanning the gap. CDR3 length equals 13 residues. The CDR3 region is CASSLGGADTQYF. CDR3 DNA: TGTGCCAGCAGTTTAGGGGGGGCAGATACGCAGTATTTT.

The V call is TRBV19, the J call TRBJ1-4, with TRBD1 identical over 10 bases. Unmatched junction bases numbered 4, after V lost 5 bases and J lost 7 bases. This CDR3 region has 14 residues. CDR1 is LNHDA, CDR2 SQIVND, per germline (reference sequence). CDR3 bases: TGTGCCAGTAGTTCGACAGGGGGCGGTGAAAAACTGTTTTTT. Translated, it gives CASSSTGGGEKLFF.

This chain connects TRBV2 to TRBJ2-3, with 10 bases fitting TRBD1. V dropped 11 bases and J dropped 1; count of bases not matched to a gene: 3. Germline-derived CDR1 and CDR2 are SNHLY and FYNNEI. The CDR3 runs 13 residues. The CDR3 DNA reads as TGTGCCGGAGGGACAGGGGGCACAGATACGCAGTATTTT. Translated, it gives CAGGTGGTDTQYF.